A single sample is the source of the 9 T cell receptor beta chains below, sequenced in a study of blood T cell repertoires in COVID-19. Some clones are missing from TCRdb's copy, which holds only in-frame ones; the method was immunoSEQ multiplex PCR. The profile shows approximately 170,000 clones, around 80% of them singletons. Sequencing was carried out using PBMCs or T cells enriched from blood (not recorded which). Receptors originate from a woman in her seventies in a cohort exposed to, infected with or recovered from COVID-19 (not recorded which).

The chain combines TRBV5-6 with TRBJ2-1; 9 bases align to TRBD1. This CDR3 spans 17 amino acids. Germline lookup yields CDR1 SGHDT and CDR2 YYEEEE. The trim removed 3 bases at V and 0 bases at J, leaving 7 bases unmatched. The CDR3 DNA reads TGTGCCAGCAGCTCTTACAGGGGGCTAATCTCCTACAATGAGCAGTTCTTC. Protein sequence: CASSSYRGLISYNEQFF.

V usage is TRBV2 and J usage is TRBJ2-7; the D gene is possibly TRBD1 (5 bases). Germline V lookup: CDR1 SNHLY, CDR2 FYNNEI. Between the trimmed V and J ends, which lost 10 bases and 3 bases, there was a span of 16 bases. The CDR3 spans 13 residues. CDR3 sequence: CATAQGIFYEQYF. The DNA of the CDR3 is TGTGCCACCGCGCAGGGTATTTTCTACGAGCAGTACTTC.

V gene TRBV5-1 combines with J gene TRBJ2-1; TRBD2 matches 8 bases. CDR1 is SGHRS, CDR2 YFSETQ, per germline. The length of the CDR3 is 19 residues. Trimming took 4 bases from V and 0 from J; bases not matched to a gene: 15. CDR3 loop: CASSQASSGTSSSYNEQFF. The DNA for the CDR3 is TGCGCCAGCAGCCAGGCGAGTAGCGGGACTTCGAGCTCCTACAATGAGCAGTTCTTC.

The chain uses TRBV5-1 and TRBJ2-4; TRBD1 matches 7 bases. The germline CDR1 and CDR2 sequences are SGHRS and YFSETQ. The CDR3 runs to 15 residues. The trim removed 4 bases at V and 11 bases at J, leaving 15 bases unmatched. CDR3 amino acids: CASSITGAAYGLQYF. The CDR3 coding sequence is TGCGCCAGCAGCATAACAGGGGCTGCGTATGGTCTTCAGTACTTC.

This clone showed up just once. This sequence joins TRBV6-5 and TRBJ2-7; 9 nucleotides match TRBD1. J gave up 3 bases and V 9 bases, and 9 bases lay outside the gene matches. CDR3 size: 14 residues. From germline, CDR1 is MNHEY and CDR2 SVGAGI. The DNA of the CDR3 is TGTGCCAGTAAACCGACAGGGGGAATCTACGAGCAGTACTTC. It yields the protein CASKPTGGIYEQYF.

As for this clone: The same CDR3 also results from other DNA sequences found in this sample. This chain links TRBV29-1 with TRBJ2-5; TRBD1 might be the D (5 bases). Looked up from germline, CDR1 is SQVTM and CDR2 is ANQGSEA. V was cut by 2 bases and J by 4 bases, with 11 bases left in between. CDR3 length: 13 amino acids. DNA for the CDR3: TGCAGCGTTGAAAGGGGCCGAGGAGAGACCCAGTACTTC. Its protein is CSVERGRGETQYF.

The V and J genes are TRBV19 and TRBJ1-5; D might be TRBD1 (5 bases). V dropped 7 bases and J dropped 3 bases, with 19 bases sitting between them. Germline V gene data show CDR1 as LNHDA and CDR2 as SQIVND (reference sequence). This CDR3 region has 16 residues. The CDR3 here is CASKFRGERINQPQHF. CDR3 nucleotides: TGTGCCAGTAAGTTTCGGGGGGAAAGGATCAATCAGCCCCAGCATTTT.

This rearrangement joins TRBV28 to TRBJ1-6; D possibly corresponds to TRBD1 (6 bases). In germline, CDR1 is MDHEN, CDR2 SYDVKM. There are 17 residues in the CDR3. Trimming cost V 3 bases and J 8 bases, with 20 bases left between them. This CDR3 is CASSFTSGQLRHSPLHF. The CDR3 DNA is TGTGCCAGCAGTTTTACTTCCGGACAGCTGCGGCATTCACCCCTCCACTTT. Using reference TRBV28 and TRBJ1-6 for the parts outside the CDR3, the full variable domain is DVKVTQSSRYLVKRTGEKVFLECVQDMDHENMFWYRQDPGLGLRLIYFSYDVKMKEKGDIPEGYSVSREKKERFSLILESASTNQTSMYLCASSFTSGQLRHSPLHFGNGTRLTVT.

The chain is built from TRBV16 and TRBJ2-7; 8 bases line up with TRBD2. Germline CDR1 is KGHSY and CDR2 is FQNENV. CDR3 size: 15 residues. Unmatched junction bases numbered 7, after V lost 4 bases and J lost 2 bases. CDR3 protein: CASSRPGLGAYEQYF. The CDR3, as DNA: TGTGCCAGCAGCCGACCGGGACTAGGGGCCTACGAGCAGTACTTC.